The clone carrying this T cell receptor beta chain was observed a single time. This table comes from immunoSEQ multiplex PCR, and its TCRdb copy is limited to in-frame clones, with some not included. The table includes 17,000 or so clones, over 75% detected once. This record belongs to a study of blood T cell repertoires in COVID-19. Whole-study context: Nucleic acid was either cDNA or gDNA, and it came from T cells, B-cell-depleted T cells, or PBMCs.

Germline loops: CDR1 MNHEY, CDR2 SMNVEV (reference sequence). The CDR3 is made up of 16 amino acids. Losses at the gene ends were 1 base for V and 1 base for J; bases not matched to a gene: 5. V and J are TRBV27 and TRBJ1-2, with 8 bases that match TRBD1. This clonotype was obtained from a man aged 40-49 years with active or convalescent COVID-19. The specimen was peripheral blood. This chain's CDR3 is CASSLLAGGYNYGYTF. The CDR3 coding sequence is TGTGCCAGCAGTTTATTGGCAGGGGGCTATAACTATGGCTACACCTTC.